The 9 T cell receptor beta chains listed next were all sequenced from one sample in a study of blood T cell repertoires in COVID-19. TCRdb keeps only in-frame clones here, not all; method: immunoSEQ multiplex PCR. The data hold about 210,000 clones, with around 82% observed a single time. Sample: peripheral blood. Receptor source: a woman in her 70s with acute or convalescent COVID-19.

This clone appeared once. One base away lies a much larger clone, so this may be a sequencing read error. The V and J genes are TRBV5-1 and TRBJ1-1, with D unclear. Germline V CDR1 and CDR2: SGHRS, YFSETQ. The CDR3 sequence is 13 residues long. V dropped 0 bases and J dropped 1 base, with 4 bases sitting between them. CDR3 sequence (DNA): TGCGCCAGCAGCTTGGCCTGGAACACTGAAGCTTTCTTT. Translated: CASSLAWNTEAFF.

The CDR3 spells CASSLGSTMNTEAFF. In DNA, the CDR3 is TGCGCCAGCAGCTTGGGGTCCACTATGAACACTGAAGCTTTCTTT. The rearrangement joins TRBV5-1 to TRBJ1-1; D gene ambiguous. The CDR3 has 15 residues. Germline V gene lookup returns CDR1 SGHRS and CDR2 YFSETQ. V was shortened by 0 bases and J by 0 bases, with 9 bases between the two germline ends.

CDR3 sequence reads: CASSPGRNRGGYTF. For the CDR3, the DNA is TGTGCCAGCAGCCCGGGCCGCAATCGGGGGGGCTACACCTTC. The V gene is TRBV7-2, the J gene TRBJ1-2, with D tentatively TRBD1 (5 bases). V was clipped by 5 bases and J by 8 bases, with 18 bases between them. The CDR3 has 14 residues. Germline lookup yields CDR1 SGHTA and CDR2 FQGNSA.

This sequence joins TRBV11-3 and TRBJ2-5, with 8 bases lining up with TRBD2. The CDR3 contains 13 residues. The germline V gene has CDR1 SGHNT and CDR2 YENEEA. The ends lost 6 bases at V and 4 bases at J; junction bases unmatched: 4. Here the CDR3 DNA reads TGTGCCAGCAGTCGAGCGGGGGTAGAGACCCAGTACTTC. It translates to CASSRAGVETQYF.

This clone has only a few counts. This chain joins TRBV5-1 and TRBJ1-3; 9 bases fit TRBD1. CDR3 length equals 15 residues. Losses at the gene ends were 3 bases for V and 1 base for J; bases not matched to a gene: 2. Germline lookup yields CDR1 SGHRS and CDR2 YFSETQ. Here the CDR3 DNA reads TGCGCCAGCAGCTGGACAGGGGATTCTGGAAACACCATATATTTT. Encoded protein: CASSWTGDSGNTIYF.

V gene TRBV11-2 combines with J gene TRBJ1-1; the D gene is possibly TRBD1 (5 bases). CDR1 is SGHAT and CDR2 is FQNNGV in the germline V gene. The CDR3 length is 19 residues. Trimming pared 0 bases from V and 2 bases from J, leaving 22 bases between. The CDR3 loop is CASSLDRTVSVGANTEAFF. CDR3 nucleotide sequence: TGTGCCAGCAGCTTAGATAGAACGGTATCGGTAGGGGCAAACACTGAAGCTTTCTTT.

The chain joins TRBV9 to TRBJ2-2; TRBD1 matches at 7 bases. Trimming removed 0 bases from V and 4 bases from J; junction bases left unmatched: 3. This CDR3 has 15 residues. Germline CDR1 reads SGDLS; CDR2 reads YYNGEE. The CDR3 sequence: CASSVGGGGTGELFF. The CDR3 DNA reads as TGTGCCAGCAGCGTAGGAGGGGGCGGCACCGGGGAGCTGTTTTTT. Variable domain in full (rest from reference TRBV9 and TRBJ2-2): DSGVTQTPKHLITATGQRVTLRCSPRSGDLSVYWYQQSLDQGLQFLIQYYNGEERAKGNILERFSAQQFPDLHSELNLSSLELGDSALYFCASSVGGGGTGELFFGEGSRLTVL.

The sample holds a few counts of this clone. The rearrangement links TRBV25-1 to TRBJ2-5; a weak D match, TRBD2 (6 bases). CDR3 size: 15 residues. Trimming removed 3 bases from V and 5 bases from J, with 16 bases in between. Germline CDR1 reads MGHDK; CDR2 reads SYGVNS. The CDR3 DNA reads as TGTGCCAGCAGTGACGAGTCGTGGGGGGTCGAGACCCAGTACTTC. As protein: CASSDESWGVETQYF.

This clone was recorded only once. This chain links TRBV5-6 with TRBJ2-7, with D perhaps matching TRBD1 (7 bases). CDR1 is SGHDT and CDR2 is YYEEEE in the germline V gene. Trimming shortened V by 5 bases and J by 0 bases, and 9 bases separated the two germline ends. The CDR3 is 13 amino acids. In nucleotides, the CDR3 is TGTGCCAGCAGTCAGGGGGGCTCCTACGAGCAGTACTTC. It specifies CASSQGGSYEQYF.